This T cell receptor beta chain was identified during a study of blood T cell repertoires in COVID-19. Some clones are missing from TCRdb's copy, which holds only in-frame ones; the method was immunoSEQ multiplex PCR. The sample includes over 150,000 clones, approximately 84% of them seen just once. The V end lost 6 bases, the J end lost 3 bases, and 5 bases lay between the germline ends. The CDR3 consists of 11 residues. Germline CDR1 is LGHNT and CDR2 is FRNRAP. This clone was detected once. This chain connects TRBV12-5 to TRBJ2-5; D unclear. This clonotype was obtained from a human donor in a cohort sampled during active COVID-19. Sequenced: peripheral blood. Here the CDR3 DNA reads TGTGCTAGTGGACTTAAAGAGACCCAGTACTTC. It yields the protein CASGLKETQYF. The entire variable domain, with the rest obtained from reference TRBV12-5 and TRBJ2-5, is as follows: DARVTQTPRHKVTEMGQEVTMRCQPILGHNTVFWYRQTMMQGLELLAYFRNRAPLDDSGMPKDRFSAEMPDATLATLKIQPSEPRDSAVYFCASGLKETQYFGPGTRLLVL.